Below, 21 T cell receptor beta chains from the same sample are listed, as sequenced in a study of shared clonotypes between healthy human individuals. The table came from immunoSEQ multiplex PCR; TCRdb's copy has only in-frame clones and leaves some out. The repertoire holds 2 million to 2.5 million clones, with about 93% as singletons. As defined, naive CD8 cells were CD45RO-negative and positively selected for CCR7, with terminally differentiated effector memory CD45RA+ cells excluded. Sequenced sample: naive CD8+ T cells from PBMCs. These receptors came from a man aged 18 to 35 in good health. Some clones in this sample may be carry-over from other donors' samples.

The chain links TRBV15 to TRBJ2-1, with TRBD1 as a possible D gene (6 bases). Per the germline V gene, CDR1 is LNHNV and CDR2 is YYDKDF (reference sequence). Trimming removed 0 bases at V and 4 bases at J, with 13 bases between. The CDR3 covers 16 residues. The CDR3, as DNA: TGTGCCACCAGCAGAGATGGAACAGGGTGGTACAATGAGCAGTTCTTC. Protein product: CATSRDGTGWYNEQFF.

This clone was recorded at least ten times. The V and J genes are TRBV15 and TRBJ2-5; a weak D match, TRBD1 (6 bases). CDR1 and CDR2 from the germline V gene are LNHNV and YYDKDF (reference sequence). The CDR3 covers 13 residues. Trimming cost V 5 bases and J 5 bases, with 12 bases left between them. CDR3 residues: CATSQGMRETQYF. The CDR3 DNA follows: TGTGCCACCAGCCAGGGGATGCGGGAGACCCAGTACTTC. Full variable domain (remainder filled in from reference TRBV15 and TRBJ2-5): DAMVIQNPRYQVTQFGKPVTLSCSQTLNHNVMYWYQQKSSQAPKLLFHYYDKDFNNEADTPDNFQSRRPNTSFCFLDIRSPGLGDTAMYLCATSQGMRETQYFGPGTRLLVL.

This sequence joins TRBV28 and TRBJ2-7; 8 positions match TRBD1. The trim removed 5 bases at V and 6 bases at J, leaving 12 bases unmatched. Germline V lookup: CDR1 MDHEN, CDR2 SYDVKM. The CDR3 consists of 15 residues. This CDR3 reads CASSKPKDRAGEQYF. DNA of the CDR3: TGTGCCAGCAGTAAACCCAAGGACAGGGCTGGCGAGCAGTACTTC.

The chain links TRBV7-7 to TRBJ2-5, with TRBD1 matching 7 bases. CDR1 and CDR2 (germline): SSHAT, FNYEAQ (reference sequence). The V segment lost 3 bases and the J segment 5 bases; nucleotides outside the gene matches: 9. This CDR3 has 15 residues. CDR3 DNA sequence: TGTGCCAGCAGCTTGGGTCCTAGCAGGGGGGAGACCCAGTACTTC. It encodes CASSLGPSRGETQYF.

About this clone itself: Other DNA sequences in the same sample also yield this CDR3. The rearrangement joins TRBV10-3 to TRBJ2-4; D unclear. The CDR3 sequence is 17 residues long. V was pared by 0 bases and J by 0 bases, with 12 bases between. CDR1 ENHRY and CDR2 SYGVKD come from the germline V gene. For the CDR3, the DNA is TGTGCCATCAGTGAGTCACGGCAGTTACTAGCCAAAAACATTCAGTACTTC. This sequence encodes CAISESRQLLAKNIQYF.

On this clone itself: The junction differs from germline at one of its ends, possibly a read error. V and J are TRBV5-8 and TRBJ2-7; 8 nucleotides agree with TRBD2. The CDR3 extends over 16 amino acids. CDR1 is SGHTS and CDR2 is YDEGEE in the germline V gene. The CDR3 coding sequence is TGTGCCAGCAGCGCACGGACGGGAGGGTGGTCCTACGAGCAGTGCTTC. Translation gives CASSARTGGWSYEQCF.

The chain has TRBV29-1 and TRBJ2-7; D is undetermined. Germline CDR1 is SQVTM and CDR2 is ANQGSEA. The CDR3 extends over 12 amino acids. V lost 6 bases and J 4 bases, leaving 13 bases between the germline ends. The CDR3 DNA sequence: TGCAGCGTCAACACGGGCCGGTACGAGCAGTACTTC. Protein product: CSVNTGRYEQYF.

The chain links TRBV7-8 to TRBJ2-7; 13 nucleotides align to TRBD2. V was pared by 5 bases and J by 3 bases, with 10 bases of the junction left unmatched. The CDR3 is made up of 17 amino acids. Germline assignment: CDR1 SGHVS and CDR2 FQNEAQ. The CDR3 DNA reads TGTGCCAGCAGCCGAGGACTAGCGGGAGTTGTCTACTACGAGCAGTACTTC. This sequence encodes CASSRGLAGVVYYEQYF.

The CDR3 loop reads CASSLLGATYEQYF. CDR3 nucleotides: TGTGCCAGCAGCCTTCTGGGGGCCACCTACGAGCAGTACTTC. The rearrangement links TRBV7-2 to TRBJ2-7, with D possibly matching TRBD1 (6 bases). This CDR3 has 14 amino acids. V gave up 5 bases and J gave up 2 bases, with 13 bases separating them. Germline V gives CDR1 SGHTA, CDR2 FQGNSA.

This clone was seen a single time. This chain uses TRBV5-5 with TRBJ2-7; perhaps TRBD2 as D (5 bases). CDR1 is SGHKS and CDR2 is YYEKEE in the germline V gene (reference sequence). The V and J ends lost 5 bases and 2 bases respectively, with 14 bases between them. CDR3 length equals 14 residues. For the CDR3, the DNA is TGTGCCAGCAGGCTGACTGAGCGGACCTACGAGCAGTACTTC. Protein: CASRLTERTYEQYF.

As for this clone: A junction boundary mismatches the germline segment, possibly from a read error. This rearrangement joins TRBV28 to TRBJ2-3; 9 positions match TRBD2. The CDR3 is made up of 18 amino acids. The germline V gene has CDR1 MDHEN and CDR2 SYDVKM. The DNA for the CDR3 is TGTGCCAGCACTTTATCGATAGCGGGAGATGAGGGCACAGATACGCAGTATTTT. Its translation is CASTLSIAGDEGTDTQYF.

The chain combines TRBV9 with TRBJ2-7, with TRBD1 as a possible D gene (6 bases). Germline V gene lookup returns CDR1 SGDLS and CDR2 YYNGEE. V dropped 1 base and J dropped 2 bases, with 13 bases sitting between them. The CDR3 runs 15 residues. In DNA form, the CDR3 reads TGTGCCAGCAGCGTACGTTCGGACAGCCCCTACGAGCAGTACTTC. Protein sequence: CASSVRSDSPYEQYF.

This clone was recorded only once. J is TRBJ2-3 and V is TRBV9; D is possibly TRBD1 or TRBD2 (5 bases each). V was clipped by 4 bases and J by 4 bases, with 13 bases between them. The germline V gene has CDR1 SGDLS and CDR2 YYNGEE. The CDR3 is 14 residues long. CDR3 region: CASSSSGRSDTQYF. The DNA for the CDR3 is TGTGCCAGCAGCTCATCGGGACGTTCAGATACGCAGTATTTT.

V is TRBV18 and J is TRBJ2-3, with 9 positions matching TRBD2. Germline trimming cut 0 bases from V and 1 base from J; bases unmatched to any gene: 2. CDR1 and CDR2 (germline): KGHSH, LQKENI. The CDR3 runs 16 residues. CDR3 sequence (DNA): TGTGCCAGCTCACCACCGGCTAGCGGGGGCACAGATACGCAGTATTTT. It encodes CASSPPASGGTDTQYF.

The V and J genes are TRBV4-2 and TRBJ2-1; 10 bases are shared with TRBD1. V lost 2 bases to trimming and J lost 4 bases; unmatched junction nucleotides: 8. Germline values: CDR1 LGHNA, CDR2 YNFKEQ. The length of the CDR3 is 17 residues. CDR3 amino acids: CASSQYPGTGDYNEQFF. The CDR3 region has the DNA TGTGCCAGCAGCCAATATCCCGGGACAGGGGATTACAATGAGCAGTTCTTC.

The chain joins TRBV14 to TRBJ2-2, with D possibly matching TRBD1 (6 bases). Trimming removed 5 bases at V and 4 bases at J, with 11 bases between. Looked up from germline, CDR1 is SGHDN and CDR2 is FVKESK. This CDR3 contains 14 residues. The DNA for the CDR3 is TGTGCCAGCAGCAGCTGGACAGTCACCGGGGAGCTGTTTTTT. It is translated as CASSSWTVTGELFF.

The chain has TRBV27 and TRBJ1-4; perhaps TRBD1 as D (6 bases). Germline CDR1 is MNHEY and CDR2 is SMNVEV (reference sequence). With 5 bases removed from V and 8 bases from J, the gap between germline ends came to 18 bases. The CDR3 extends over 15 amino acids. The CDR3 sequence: CASSAEGGLGEKLFF. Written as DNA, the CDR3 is TGTGCCAGCAGTGCCGAGGGGGGGCTAGGAGAAAAACTGTTTTTT.

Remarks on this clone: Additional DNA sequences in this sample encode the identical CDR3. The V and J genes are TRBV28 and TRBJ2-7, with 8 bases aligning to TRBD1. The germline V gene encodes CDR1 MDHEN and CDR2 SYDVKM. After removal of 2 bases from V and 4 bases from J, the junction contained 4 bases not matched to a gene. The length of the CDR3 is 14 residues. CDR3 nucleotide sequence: TGTGCCAGCAGTTTAGCAGGGGGCGGGTACGAGCAGTACTTC. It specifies CASSLAGGGYEQYF.

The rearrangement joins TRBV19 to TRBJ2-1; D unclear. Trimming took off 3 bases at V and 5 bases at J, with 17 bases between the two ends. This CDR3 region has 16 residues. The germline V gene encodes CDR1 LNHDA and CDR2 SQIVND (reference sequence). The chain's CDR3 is CASSINPRVLDNEQFF. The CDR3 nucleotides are TGTGCCAGTAGTATCAACCCGAGAGTGTTAGACAATGAGCAGTTCTTC.

The CDR3 DNA reads as TGTGCCAGCAGAGGGTTTTTCAGGGATAGGTGGACTGAAGCTTTCTTT. It specifies CASRGFFRDRWTEAFF. The chain joins TRBV11-2 to TRBJ1-1, with D perhaps TRBD1 (5 bases). V lost 6 bases and J lost 5, with 22 bases in between. Germline V CDR1 and CDR2: SGHAT, FQNNGV. The CDR3 consists of 16 residues.

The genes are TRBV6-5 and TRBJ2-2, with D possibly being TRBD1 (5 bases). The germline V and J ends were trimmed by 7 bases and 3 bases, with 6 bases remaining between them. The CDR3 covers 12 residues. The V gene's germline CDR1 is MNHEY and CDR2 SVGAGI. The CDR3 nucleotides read TGTGCCAGCATGGGGCACACCGGGGAGCTGTTTTTT. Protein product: CASMGHTGELFF.